A single sample is the source of the 30 T cell receptor beta chains below, sequenced in a study of blood T cells in healthy people across ages. A J-beta primer mix and a sample-barcoded 5' primer were used in a second PCR of roughly 6 to 11 cycles. MiXCR, run by TCRdb on the 5' RACE reads, gives a single entry per CDR3 protein. Of 590,000 or so distinct CDR3 sequences in the sample, 25% to 35% were seen once. The material sequenced was blood. The receptors originated from a woman of 80 years or more in good health.

As to this clonotype: This may be a read error: a much more frequent sequence differs by one nucleotide. The V call is TRBV5-1, the J call TRBJ2-1, with 7 nucleotides matching TRBD2. Germline loops: CDR1 SGHRS, CDR2 YFSETQ. J was trimmed by 10 bases and V by 0 bases; bases with no gene match: 10. CDR3 length: 15 amino acids. The CDR3 spells CASSLVAGVQGEQFF. The DNA for the CDR3 is TGCGCCAGCAGCTTGGTGGCGGGGGTACAAGGCGAGCAGTTCTTC. The entire variable domain, with the rest obtained from reference TRBV5-1 and TRBJ2-1, is as follows: KAGVTQTPRYLIKTRGQQVTLSCSPISGHRSVSWYQQTPGQGLQFLFEYFSETQRNKGNFPGRFSGRQFSNSRSEMNVSTLELGDSALYLCASSLVAGVQGEQFFGPGTRLTVL.

This clonotype has ten or more counts. This sequence joins TRBV20-1 and TRBJ2-1, with D maybe TRBD2 (5 bases). This CDR3 spans 14 amino acids. With 3 bases removed from V and 2 bases from J, the gap between germline ends came to 11 bases. Germline-derived CDR1 and CDR2 are DFQATT and SNEGSKA (reference sequence). The CDR3 loop reads CSARPPRAYNEQFF. The CDR3 coding sequence is TGCAGTGCTAGGCCCCCGCGGGCCTACAATGAGCAGTTCTTC.

The rearrangement joins TRBV20-1 to TRBJ2-6; 9 bases agree with TRBD1. The CDR3 is 16 amino acids. Germline V gene sequence: CDR1 DFQATT, CDR2 SNEGSKA (reference sequence). The ends lost 4 bases at V and 2 bases at J; junction bases unmatched: 6. The CDR3 nucleotides are TGCAGTGCTACAACAGGGGGCGGAACTGGGGCCAACGTCCTGACTTTC. Its protein is CSATTGGGTGANVLTF.

This clonotype has at least ten counts. The chain combines TRBV15 with TRBJ2-7, with a tentative D call TRBD1 (5 bases). The germline V gene has CDR1 LNHNV and CDR2 YYDKDF (reference sequence). This CDR3 contains 15 residues. V was cut by 5 bases and J by 2 bases, with 16 bases left in between. In DNA, the CDR3 is TGTGCCACCAGCCCGAAACCTCGGACAACCTACGAGCAGTACTTC. Protein product: CATSPKPRTTYEQYF.

This clonotype came up a few times. A read error is possible here, since a much larger clone lies one base away. J is TRBJ2-3 and V is TRBV9; 7 nucleotides align to TRBD1. This CDR3 has 15 amino acids. Germline CDR1 SGDLS, CDR2 YYNGEE. The CDR3 sequence: CAGSVRGTVSDTQYF. In DNA, the CDR3 is TGTGCCGGCAGCGTAAGAGGGACAGTGTCGGATACGCAGTATTTT.

To note about this clonotype: A much larger clone lies a single base off, so this may be a read error. CDR3 loop: CASSPRGPPNQPQHF. In DNA, the CDR3 is TGTGCCAGCAGTCCGCGGGGACCCCCCAATCAGCCCCAGCATTTT. The chain recombines TRBV12-3 or TRBV12-4 with TRBJ1-5; D possibly corresponds to TRBD1 (5 bases). Trimming left V 5 bases short and J 3 bases short, with 14 bases between. The CDR3 runs to 15 residues.

Points on this clonotype: A much larger clone differs from this one at a single base, so this may be a read error. The CDR3 sequence: CAWSATRGYNEQFF. CDR3 in DNA: TGTGCCTGGAGCGCCACGCGGGGGTACAATGAGCAGTTCTTC. The chain has TRBV30 and TRBJ2-1; 7 bases match TRBD2. The germline V gene has CDR1 GTSNPN and CDR2 SVGIG (reference sequence). V lost 3 bases to trimming and J lost 4 bases; unmatched junction nucleotides: 6. The CDR3 covers 14 residues.

The table lists this clonotype with a few counts. The V and J genes are TRBV9 and TRBJ1-1, with 9 positions matching TRBD1. CDR1 and CDR2 (germline): SGDLS, YYNGEE. The CDR3 has 15 residues. Trimming cost V 2 bases and J 1 base; bases outside gene matches: 3. The CDR3 nucleotides are TGTGCCAGCAGCGTTGGGACAGGGTCGAACACTGAAGCTTTCTTT. It codes for CASSVGTGSNTEAFF.

The chain combines TRBV7-2 with TRBJ2-7; D remains unclear. The CDR3 is made up of 11 amino acids. Trimming pared 1 base from V and 7 bases from J, leaving 5 bases between. Germline V lookup: CDR1 SGHTA, CDR2 FQGNSA. The CDR3 spells CASSLVEEQYF. The CDR3 bases are TGTGCCAGCAGCTTAGTGGAAGAGCAGTACTTC.

The chain links TRBV20-1 to TRBJ2-3; TRBD2 aligns across 7 bases. The CDR3 loop spans 13 amino acids. Trimming at V came to 4 bases and at J to 3 bases, leaving 4 bases not matched to a gene. Germline CDR1 DFQATT, CDR2 SNEGSKA (reference sequence). The CDR3 nucleotides are TGCAGTGCTAAGCGGGATCGTACAGATACGCAGTATTTT. Protein sequence: CSAKRDRTDTQYF.

This clonotype was counted ten times or more. The chain couples TRBV15 to TRBJ2-1; 7 bases match TRBD1. Trimming cost V 5 bases and J 8 bases; bases outside gene matches: 12. The CDR3 spans 15 residues. Germline loops: CDR1 LNHNV, CDR2 YYDKDF (reference sequence). The chain's CDR3 is CATSAWTGSLDEQFF. The CDR3 coding sequence is TGTGCCACCAGCGCGTGGACAGGTTCCCTTGATGAGCAGTTCTTC.

Comment on this clonotype: This clone may be a read error of a much larger clone one base away. The chain's CDR3 is CASSTRSSGTGLNEQYF. As DNA, the CDR3 is TGTGCCAGCAGCACTAGATCCTCCGGGACAGGGCTCAATGAGCAGTACTTC. The rearrangement joins TRBV11-2 to TRBJ2-5, with TRBD1 identical over 9 bases. The CDR3 is 17 residues long. The trim removed 5 bases at V and 11 bases at J, leaving 21 bases unmatched. Germline V gene sequence: CDR1 SGHAT, CDR2 FQNNGV. The variable domain in full, completed from reference TRBV11-2 and TRBJ2-5, reads EAGVAQSPRYKIIEKRQSVAFWCNPISGHATLYWYQQILGQGPKLLIQFQNNGVVDDSQLPKDRFSAERLKGVDSTLKIQPAKLEDSAVYLCASSTRSSGTGLNEQYFGPGTRLLVL.

In this sample, this clonotype turned up a few times. Germline and junction disagree at one end, which may indicate a read error. V is TRBV7-2 and J is TRBJ2-6; D is unclear. CDR1 and CDR2 from the germline V gene are SGHTA and FQGNSA. The CDR3 is 13 amino acids. CDR3 sequence (DNA): TGTGCCAGTAGCTTAGAGGGGGCCAACGTCCTGACTTTC. It yields the protein CASSLEGANVLTF. Full variable domain (rest looked up from reference TRBV7-2 and TRBJ2-6): GAGVSQSPSNKVTEKGKDVELRCDPISGHTALYWYRQSLGQGLEFLIYFQGNSAPDKSGLPSDRFSAERTGGSVSTLTIQRTQQEDSAVYLCASSLEGANVLTFGAGSRLTVL.

On this clonotype: A much larger clonotype is one base distant, so this may be a read error. The chain couples TRBV28 to TRBJ2-1, with D possibly matching TRBD1 (6 bases). Germline V gives CDR1 MDHEN, CDR2 SYDVKM. The CDR3 contains 12 residues. V lost 5 bases and J lost 10, with 12 bases in between. The CDR3 region has the DNA TGTGCCAGCAGTGGACAGTTCTACGAGCAGTTCTTC. Translation: CASSGQFYEQFF.

This clonotype was observed at least ten times. This chain uses TRBV10-3 with TRBJ2-2; 12 positions match TRBD1. V lost 8 bases to trimming and J lost 4 bases; unmatched junction nucleotides: 8. Germline V gives CDR1 ENHRY, CDR2 SYGVKD. CDR3 size: 16 residues. For the CDR3, the DNA is TGTGCCATCGGTGGGACAGGGGGCGCGCCCACCGGGGAGCTGTTTTTT. Its translation is CAIGGTGGAPTGELFF.

The chain carries TRBV7-2 and TRBJ1-1, with D unresolved. CDR3 length equals 13 residues. The V end was cut by 6 bases, the J end by 5 bases, with 13 bases between. Germline CDR1 reads SGHTA; CDR2 reads FQGNSA. In DNA, the CDR3 is TGTGCCAGCAGTAGACCCTCGGCGACTGAAGCTTTCTTT. It encodes CASSRPSATEAFF.

This clonotype was seen a handful of times. This chain links TRBV20-1 with TRBJ1-5; a weak D match, TRBD1 (5 bases). With 2 bases removed from V and 5 bases from J, the gap between germline ends came to 7 bases. The germline V gene has CDR1 DFQATT and CDR2 SNEGSKA (reference sequence). This CDR3 comprises 12 residues. The CDR3 DNA reads TGCAGTGCTAGACAGGGAGATCAGCCCCAGCATTTT. It codes for CSARQGDQPQHF.

This clonotype was detected ten times or more. The V and J genes are TRBV7-2 and TRBJ2-1; 9 bases line up with TRBD2. V shed 2 bases and J 10 bases; nucleotides not matched to a gene: 9. This CDR3 is 15 amino acids long. Germline-derived CDR1 and CDR2 are SGHTA and FQGNSA. CDR3 region: CASSLKGGGAGEQFF. CDR3 nucleotide sequence: TGTGCCAGCAGCTTAAAGGGCGGGGGGGCCGGAGAGCAGTTCTTC.

As to this clonotype: A much bigger clone sits one base away, suggesting this may be a read error. The chain joins TRBV24-1 to TRBJ2-5; 7 nucleotides align to TRBD1. Trimming took 7 bases from V and 1 from J; bases not matched to a gene: 5. The CDR3 has 14 amino acids. CDR1 and CDR2 (germline): KGHDR, SFDVKD. The CDR3 loop is CATRDRDSQETQYF. The CDR3 nucleotides read TGTGCCACCAGGGACCGGGACAGCCAAGAGACCCAGTACTTC.

The sample holds many counts of this clonotype. This rearrangement joins TRBV6-1 to TRBJ1-5; D possibly corresponds to TRBD1 (6 bases). Per the germline V gene, CDR1 is MNHNS and CDR2 is SASEGT. The CDR3 runs to 14 residues. The V and J ends lost 7 bases and 3 bases respectively, with 13 bases between them. In DNA, the CDR3 is TGTGCCAGCATCCCCCTGGGGGCCAATCAGCCCCAGCATTTT. Its protein is CASIPLGANQPQHF.

At least ten counts were recorded for this clonotype. This chain joins TRBV3-1 and TRBJ1-2; 12 nucleotides agree with TRBD1. The germline V gene has CDR1 LGHDT and CDR2 YNNKEL (reference sequence). With V trimmed by 4 bases and J by 3 bases, 3 bases remained unmatched. This CDR3 contains 15 residues. The CDR3 here is CASSRGTGGDYGYTF. The CDR3 region has the DNA TGTGCCAGCAGCCGAGGGACAGGGGGCGACTATGGCTACACCTTC.

V is TRBV5-1 and J is TRBJ2-2; 7 nucleotides align to TRBD1. There are 15 residues in the CDR3. Germline assignment: CDR1 SGHRS and CDR2 YFSETQ. V shed 4 bases, J shed 7 bases, and the junction held 10 bases outside the gene matches. The CDR3 sequence: CASSGGEGAVGELFF. The CDR3 DNA reads TGCGCCAGCAGCGGAGGAGAGGGGGCAGTCGGGGAGCTGTTTTTT.

This clonotype came up many times. The chain couples TRBV20-1 to TRBJ2-7; D call uncertain. Trimming pared 2 bases from V and 12 bases from J, leaving 20 bases between. Per the germline V gene, CDR1 is DFQATT and CDR2 is SNEGSKA (reference sequence). This CDR3 has 13 residues. The CDR3 protein is CSARLDPLAIWYF. The CDR3 nucleotides read TGCAGTGCTAGATTAGATCCCCTGGCCATATGGTACTTC.

On this clonotype itself: The final CDR3 position lacks the conserved phenylalanine or tryptophan, pointing to a likely read error. V and J are TRBV28 and TRBJ2-4; 7 nucleotides line up with TRBD1. The better agreement between TRBJ2-5 and the DNA end casts doubt on the J call. This CDR3 is built from 13 residues. Looked up from germline, CDR1 is MDHEN and CDR2 is SYDVKM. The CDR3 sequence is CASSRTGVETQYY. The CDR3 bases are TGTGCCAGCAGTCGAACAGGGGTAGAGACCCAGTACTAC.

This clonotype has ten or more counts. This sequence joins TRBV4-2 and TRBJ1-4; D uncertain. The CDR3 runs 15 residues. From germline, CDR1 is LGHNA and CDR2 YNFKEQ. Trimming pared 1 base from V and 0 bases from J, leaving 6 bases between. The CDR3 DNA reads TGTGCCAGCAGCCAAGTTTGGTCAACTAATGAAAAACTGTTTTTT. Residues: CASSQVWSTNEKLFF.

The J gene is TRBJ1-4, the V gene TRBV18; D remains ambiguous. The germline gives CDR1 KGHSH, CDR2 LQKENI. CDR3 size: 16 residues. Trimming removed 2 bases at V and 0 bases at J, with 10 bases between. CDR3 in DNA: TGTGCCAGCTCACCAGCGGCAGTTGCAACTAATGAAAAACTGTTTTTT. This sequence encodes CASSPAAVATNEKLFF.

As for this clonotype: This may arise from a read error, as a much more abundant clone is one base away. V and J are TRBV7-2 and TRBJ2-1, with 13 bases identical to TRBD2. The length of the CDR3 is 15 residues. Germline V gene sequence: CDR1 SGHTA, CDR2 FQGNSA. Germline trimming cut 5 bases from V and 15 bases from J; bases unmatched to any gene: 13. CDR3 amino acids: CTSSATGTSGALGFF. CDR3 in DNA: TGTACCAGCAGCGCTACCGGGACTAGCGGGGCCTTGGGGTTCTTC.

This clonotype was detected many times. The chain links TRBV7-2 to TRBJ2-1, with D possibly TRBD1 on 6 matching bases. V lost 8 bases to trimming and J lost 12 bases, with 20 bases between them. The germline V gene has CDR1 SGHTA and CDR2 FQGNSA. This CDR3 comprises 13 residues. CDR3 loop: CASYDEGTRWQFF. CDR3 DNA sequence: TGTGCCAGCTACGACGAGGGGACAAGATGGCAGTTCTTC.

This clonotype came up many times. A much larger clone differs by one base, so this may be a read error. V usage is TRBV5-1 and J usage is TRBJ2-5; 8 nucleotides line up with TRBD1. Germline CDR1 and CDR2: SGHRS and YFSETQ. With V trimmed by 4 bases and J by 11 bases, 7 bases remained unmatched. CDR3 length: 12 residues. CDR3 in amino acids: CASSPDRVGQYF. The CDR3 region has the DNA TGCGCCAGCAGCCCGGACAGGGTAGGGCAGTACTTC.

A word on this clonotype: No conserved phenylalanine or tryptophan ends this CDR3, so it is likely a read error. The chain couples TRBV25-1 to TRBJ1-1, with a weak D call TRBD1 (6 bases). The CDR3 is made up of 15 amino acids. Germline V gives CDR1 MGHDK, CDR2 SYGVNS. V was trimmed by 5 bases and J by 0 bases, leaving 13 bases between them. The DNA of the CDR3 is TGTGCCAGCAGTAGAACAGGGTGGGTGAACACTGAAGCTTTCGTT. Amino acids: CASSRTGWVNTEAFV.